This T cell receptor beta chain came from a study of T-cell reconstitution after alpha-beta-depleted transplantation in children (dated by TCRdb to the mid-2010s). About the full investigation: Using TCR repertoire profiling, the study followed T-cell immune reconstitution in a quantitative way in children after TCRalphabeta/CD19-depleted allogeneic hematopoietic cell transplantation. Results the study describes overall, beyond this receptor: The apparently early recovery of alphabetaT-cell counts about two months after transplant reportedly depended on only several hundred rapidly expanded clones that came from non-depleted graft cells. Hyperexpanded clone frequencies declined over subsequent months; after one year, T-cell counts and TCRbeta diversity were mostly attributed to newly produced T cells. In some patients, the high TCRbeta diversity seen at day 60 was put down to recipient T cells and intrathymic progenitors that had survived conditioning.

Library creation used PCR. TCRdb names Illumina HiSeq 2500 as the instrument used. TCR libraries were prepared with molecular barcoding, using unique molecular identifiers to normalize TCRbeta repertoire quantification. TCRdb cleaned the public reads at Q25 with fastp, built clones with MiXCR and kept in-frame beta chains. When rows share a CDR3 protein, they turn into one entry using the most common DNA and genes. The sample data list about 70,000 distinct CDR3 sequences, and approximately 10% of these were observed just once. The ten largest clones add up to roughly 13% of the sample. The sample's treatment or condition, from its label and the paper: allogeneic hematopoietic cell transplantation with graft depleted of TCRalphabeta T cells and CD19 B cells. The transplant recipients were children given TCRalphabeta/CD19-depleted allogeneic hematopoietic cell grafts. This clonotype was observed many times. Its antigen specificity is not known. It has no much larger one-base neighbor in the sample; base qualities were not kept.

The clonotype originates from a boy younger than 18 with acute myeloid leukemia, due to receive a stem cell transplant. This specimen consisted of PBMCs, obtained before TCRalphabeta/CD19-depleted stem cell transplant.

Read as DNA, the sequence is TGTGCCAGCAGTGAACCGGGTCGAGCTTTCTTT. It translates to CASSEPGRAFF. The rearrangement combines TRBV2 with TRBJ1-1; too little of a D gene remains to name it. Per the germline V gene, SNHLY is the CDR1 and FYNNEI is the CDR2. At the junction V is shortened by 2 bases and J by 10 bases, with 8 bases in between. From cysteine to phenylalanine, the CDR3 is 11 amino acids long. Of the read, only the CDR3 DNA is kept; its 33 bases are in frame from base 1.